This T cell receptor beta chain appears in the sequencing data of a study of T cell responses to AZD1222 COVID-19 vaccine. The V gene lost 1 base and the J gene lost 2 bases, with 9 bases spanning the gap. Germline CDR1 MDHEN, CDR2 SYDVKM. The CDR3 extends over 14 amino acids. Clones were sequenced by immunoSEQ multiplex PCR, and TCRdb holds only the in-frame ones, with some missing. Among 95,000 to 100,000 clones listed, 80% to 90% were seen once. Note on this clone: The antigen remains unidentified.

Study-level results: Clonal diversity was possibly underestimated; the donors were predominantly white British and more often female. Only a handful of AZD1222 recipients were seropositive at baseline.

V gene TRBV28 combines with J gene TRBJ2-7; D might be TRBD1 or TRBD2, each matching 5 bases. Source: peripheral blood, taken on day 0 of AZD1222 vaccination. The origin of this receptor is an adult in good health. CDR3 sequence: CASSLSRGTYEQYF. The CDR3, as DNA: TGTGCCAGCAGTTTATCGAGGGGTACCTACGAGCAGTACTTC.